These 10 T cell receptor beta chains came from one sample sequenced in a study of Graves' ophthalmopathy and Graves' hyperthyroidism. The authors amplified TCR beta CDR3 regions, and they did so from RNA transcripts for repertoire sequencing. An initial RT-PCR round employing HTBI primers preceded a second-round multiplex PCR. TCRdb re-derived calls from the multiplex PCR reads in MiXCR, one entry per CDR3 protein. The sample contains roughly 160,000 distinct CDR3 sequences, more than 30% of which appear only once. The source material was peripheral blood. Receptor source: a woman aged 40-49 years with Graves' ophthalmopathy.

The table lists this clonotype with many counts. This sequence joins TRBV30 and TRBJ2-7, with D hard to call. The germline gives CDR1 GTSNPN, CDR2 SVGIG (reference sequence). The V gene lost 3 bases and the J gene lost 9 bases, with 12 bases spanning the gap. The CDR3 sequence is 11 residues long. CDR3 sequence (DNA): TGTGCCTGGAGGTTATATAGGGCGCAGTACTTC. Translated: CAWRLYRAQYF.

This sequence joins TRBV30 and TRBJ1-1; 9 bases are a match to TRBD1. The CDR3 sequence is 12 residues long. V was pared by 5 bases and J by 5 bases, with 3 bases of the junction left unmatched. CDR1 GTSNPN and CDR2 SVGIG come from the germline V gene (reference sequence). CDR3 nucleotide sequence: TGTGCCTGGGGGACAGGGAGGACTGAAGCTTTCTTT. Its translation is CAWGTGRTEAFF.

This clonotype has ten or more counts. CDR3 DNA: TGTGCCAGCAGCCGTCTTCCCGGGACAGGGTACACCGGGGAGCTGTTTTTT. Translating it yields CASSRLPGTGYTGELFF. This chain uses TRBV28 with TRBJ2-2; the match to TRBD1 covers 9 bases. CDR3 length: 17 residues. V shed 6 bases and J 3 bases; nucleotides not matched to a gene: 11. Germline CDR1 MDHEN, CDR2 SYDVKM. Filled out from reference TRBV28 and TRBJ2-2, the complete variable domain reads DVKVTQSSRYLVKRTGEKVFLECVQDMDHENMFWYRQDPGLGLRLIYFSYDVKMKEKGDIPEGYSVSREKKERFSLILESASTNQTSMYLCASSRLPGTGYTGELFFGEGSRLTVL.

The V gene is TRBV30, the J gene TRBJ2-5; the D gene is possibly TRBD2 (7 bases). Germline V gene data show CDR1 as GTSNPN and CDR2 as SVGIG (reference sequence). V was trimmed by 0 bases and J by 7 bases, leaving 15 bases between them. The CDR3 runs to 14 residues. The CDR3 sequence: CAWSVQGGFGTQYF. The CDR3 DNA follows: TGTGCCTGGAGTGTACAGGGAGGGTTTGGGACCCAGTACTTC.

This clonotype showed up many times. The chain combines TRBV28 with TRBJ1-6, with 9 bases aligning to TRBD1. Germline V gives CDR1 MDHEN, CDR2 SYDVKM. V was clipped by 5 bases and J by 9 bases; unmatched bases: 11. The CDR3 totals 16 residues. The CDR3 sequence: CASSPPAGGQGSPLHF. DNA for the CDR3: TGTGCCAGCAGTCCCCCCGCCGGGGGACAGGGTTCACCCCTCCACTTT.

V usage is TRBV20-1 and J usage is TRBJ2-7; a possible D gene is TRBD2 (5 bases). Trimming removed 3 bases from V and 6 bases from J, with 21 bases in between. This CDR3 is built from 15 residues. Germline values: CDR1 DFQATT, CDR2 SNEGSKA (reference sequence). CDR3: CSASPEGGGLSEQYF. In DNA form, the CDR3 reads TGCAGTGCTAGTCCCGAGGGTGGAGGATTATCCGAGCAGTACTTC.

The CDR3 DNA sequence: TGTGCCAGCAGTCCGAGACACTATGGCTACACCTTC. Protein sequence: CASSPRHYGYTF. The chain carries TRBV28 and TRBJ1-2; D is ambiguous. Looked up from germline, CDR1 is MDHEN and CDR2 is SYDVKM. The CDR3 is 12 amino acids. Trimming shortened V by 5 bases and J by 3 bases, and 7 bases separated the two germline ends.

This clonotype has at least ten counts. CDR3 loop: CASSPPKSSGNTIYF. Written as DNA, the CDR3 is TGTGCCAGCTCACCACCCAAGAGCTCTGGAAACACCATATATTTT. The V call is TRBV18, the J call TRBJ1-3, with unresolved D. V was trimmed by 0 bases and J by 0 bases, leaving 6 bases between them. This CDR3 is 15 amino acids long. Germline CDR1 KGHSH, CDR2 LQKENI.

The sample holds many counts of this clonotype. This chain links TRBV28 with TRBJ1-5, with 7 bases lining up with TRBD1. Germline V lookup: CDR1 MDHEN, CDR2 SYDVKM. The CDR3 covers 11 residues. V was pared by 5 bases and J by 8 bases, with 0 bases of the junction left unmatched. In DNA form, the CDR3 reads TGTGCCAGCAGTGACAGGGAGCCCCAGCATTTT. Its protein product is CASSDREPQHF.

This clonotype appeared a few times. The chain employs TRBV6-5 and TRBJ1-5; D is uncertain. This CDR3 is 15 amino acids long. Trimming cost V 0 bases and J 5 bases, with 11 bases left between them. Germline V CDR1 and CDR2: MNHEY, SVGAGI. The CDR3 coding sequence is TGTGCCAGCAGTTACTCGAGCGCGGTCGATCAGCCCCAGCATTTT. Translating it yields CASSYSSAVDQPQHF.